These T cell receptor beta chains were read from a single sample in a study of blood T cell repertoires in COVID-19. Using immunoSEQ multiplex PCR, the repertoire was profiled, and TCRdb retains in-frame clones only, with some absent. Of about 64,000 clones in the sample, 88% were seen once. What was sequenced was peripheral blood. Receptors originate from a woman aged 60-75 years with COVID-19, enrolled during active disease. Both conserved end residues are part of each CDR3. D genes are given only for firm matches. Size is omitted from some rows. Given values are once, few, many or a class for expanded clones.

j_call v_call d_call clone_size cdr3_aa cdr3_nt
TRBJ2-3 TRBV6-2/TRBV6-3 . . CASSPGWGTDTQYF TGTGCCAGCAGTCCCGGGTGGGGCACAGATACGCAGTATTTT
TRBJ2-7 TRBV7-2 . . CASSLGAGQSYEQYF TGTGCCAGCAGCTTAGGTGCGGGGCAGTCCTACGAGCAGTACTTC
TRBJ2-3 TRBV5-4 TRBD2 . CASSLWGEGVADTQYF TGTGCCAGCAGCTTGTGGGGGGAGGGAGTTGCAGATACGCAGTATTTT
TRBJ2-1 TRBV5-1 . . CASSLGEPNEQFF TGCGCCAGCAGCTTGGGGGAGCCGAATGAGCAGTTCTTC
TRBJ1-4 TRBV5-1 . . CASSFDSATNEKLFF TGCGCCAGCAGTTTTGACTCTGCAACTAATGAAAAACTGTTTTTT
TRBJ2-7 TRBV6-6 TRBD2 . CASSYSASGPSEQYF TGTGCCAGCAGTTACTCGGCTAGCGGGCCCTCTGAGCAGTACTTC
TRBJ1-2 TRBV5-1 . . CASSLGQEDLYGYTF TGCGCCAGCAGCTTGGGACAGGAGGACTTGTATGGCTACACCTTC
TRBJ1-2 TRBV30 . . CAWALSPNYGYTF TGTGCCTGGGCCTTAAGCCCTAACTATGGCTACACCTTC
TRBJ2-3 TRBV12-3/TRBV12-4 . . CASSFGTDTQYF TGTGCCAGCAGTTTCGGCACAGATACGCAGTATTTT
TRBJ1-2 TRBV29-1 . . CSVEAGGGEGYTF TGCAGCGTTGAAGCAGGCGGGGGAGAAGGCTACACCTTC
TRBJ1-2 TRBV29-1 TRBD1 . CSSWTGNYGYTF TGCAGCTCCTGGACAGGCAACTATGGCTACACCTTC
TRBJ2-1 TRBV4-3 . . CASSQGSWAQQGNEQFF TGCGCCAGCAGCCAAGGGTCCTGGGCCCAGCAGGGAAATGAGCAGTTCTTC
TRBJ2-1 TRBV20-1 TRBD1 . CSAPQGDEQFF TGCAGTGCTCCTCAGGGGGATGAGCAGTTCTTC
TRBJ2-1 TRBV19 . . CASSIGGNEQFF TGTGCCAGTAGTATAGGCGGCAATGAGCAGTTCTTC
TRBJ1-6 TRBV27 TRBD1 . CASSLGTANSPLHF TGTGCCAGCAGTTTAGGGACAGCGAATTCACCCCTCCACTTT
TRBJ1-1 TRBV7-2 . . CASSLGQINTEAFF TGTGCCAGCAGCTTAGGGCAGATAAACACTGAAGCTTTCTTT
TRBJ1-2 TRBV3-1/TRBV3-2 . . CASSQLTATNYGYTF TGTGCCAGCAGCCAATTGACAGCTACTAACTATGGCTACACCTTC
TRBJ2-3 TRBV20-1 . once CSASGPQRTDTQYF TGCAGTGCTAGTGGTCCCCAGAGGACAGATACGCAGTATTTT
TRBJ1-5 TRBV6-6 . . CASSPRNLPGNQPQHF TGTGCCAGCAGCCCCCGTAACTTGCCCGGCAATCAGCCCCAGCATTTT
TRBJ1-2 TRBV5-1 . . CASSLATQAGGYTF TGCGCCAGCAGCTTGGCCACACAGGCAGGTGGCTACACCTTC
TRBJ1-1 TRBV18 TRBD1 . CASSPFDRGGTEAFF TGTGCCAGCTCACCCTTCGACAGGGGGGGTACTGAAGCTTTCTTT
TRBJ2-7 TRBV11-2 TRBD2 . CASSAVGGFGQYF TGTGCCAGCAGCGCGGTCGGGGGGTTCGGGCAGTACTTC
TRBJ2-5 TRBV3-1/TRBV3-2 . . CASSLGAGQETQYF TGTGCCAGCAGCCTGGGGGCAGGGCAAGAGACCCAGTACTTC
TRBJ1-2 TRBV7-9 TRBD1 once CASSSFGTGYGYTF TGTGCCAGCAGCTCCTTCGGGACAGGCTATGGCTACACCTTC
TRBJ1-2 TRBV7-9 TRBD1 . CASTPMGQGVVFNYGYTF TGTGCCAGCACCCCAATGGGACAGGGAGTAGTTTTTAACTATGGCTACACCTTC
TRBJ2-1 TRBV9 . once CASSVWDTGYNEQFF TGTGCCAGCAGCGTATGGGACACAGGGTACAATGAGCAGTTCTTC
TRBJ1-1 TRBV30 . . CARAEQMNTEAFF TGTGCCCGGGCGGAACAGATGAACACTGAAGCTTTCTTT
TRBJ2-7 TRBV10-3 TRBD1 . CAISEYGQAYEQYF TGTGCCATCAGTGAGTATGGACAGGCCTACGAGCAGTACTTC
TRBJ2-7 TRBV19 . . CASSIEQGPSYEQYF TGTGCCAGTAGTATAGAACAGGGCCCCTCCTACGAGCAGTACTTC
TRBJ2-5 TRBV5-1 . . CASSLAARVEETQYF TGCGCCAGCAGCTTGGCCGCCAGGGTCGAAGAGACCCAGTACTTC
TRBJ1-4 TRBV5-1 TRBD1 . CASSPGTENEKLFF TGCGCCAGCAGCCCCGGGACAGAGAATGAAAAACTGTTTTTT
TRBJ1-6 TRBV27 TRBD1 few CASRRGQGTYNSPLHF TGTGCCAGCAGGAGGGGACAGGGGACCTATAATTCACCCCTCCACTTT
TRBJ2-7 TRBV3-1/TRBV3-2 . . CASSQVEGQQYF TGTGCCAGCAGCCAAGTGGAGGGGCAGCAGTACTTC
TRBJ2-3 TRBV7-2 . few CASNPGLFTDTQYF TGTGCCAGCAACCCAGGGTTGTTCACAGATACGCAGTATTTT
TRBJ1-5 TRBV10-1 . . CASSITGPVQPQHF TGCGCCAGCAGCATCACAGGGCCCGTCCAGCCCCAGCATTTT
TRBJ2-1 TRBV6-2/TRBV6-3 . . CASSYSPALRGRRKNEQFF TGTGCCAGCAGTTACTCGCCCGCCTTGAGAGGGAGGAGGAAGAATGAGCAGTTCTTC
TRBJ2-1 TRBV10-1 . few CASSVRERPNEQFF TGCGCCAGCAGTGTCCGGGAGAGGCCCAATGAGCAGTTCTTC
TRBJ1-2 TRBV6-5 . . CASSNLGGARYGYTF TGTGCCAGCAGTAACCTGGGGGGAGCCCGCTATGGCTACACCTTC
TRBJ1-4 TRBV5-4 . . CASSATGNSNEKLFF TGTGCCAGCAGCGCTACAGGGAACTCTAATGAAAAACTGTTTTTT
TRBJ2-7 TRBV15 TRBD1 . CATSRARTGEKYF TGTGCCACCAGCAGAGCTCGGACAGGGGAAAAGTACTTC
TRBJ1-1 TRBV11-2 . once CASTLGSGTEAFF TGTGCCAGCACCCTCGGAAGCGGCACTGAAGCTTTCTTT
TRBJ2-5 TRBV7-2 . . CASSSLVEGRETQYF TGTGCCAGCAGCTCCTTAGTTGAGGGGAGGGAGACCCAGTACTTC
TRBJ1-3 TRBV4-1 TRBD1 . CASSRTTGTGSGNTIYF TGCGCCAGCAGCCGAACTACCGGGACAGGGTCTGGAAACACCATATATTTT